This T cell receptor beta chain was captured by sequencing in a study of spatial heterogeneity in lung cancer (dated by TCRdb to about 2019). For the study in its entirety: Donors were under 95 patients with early-stage, untreated non-small cell lung cancer from the lung TRACERx cohort. Follow-up PBMC samples were sequenced whenever available, with a median time to follow-up of roughly 26 months after resection. Beta-chain transcripts were consistently detected in greater numbers than alpha-chain transcripts, which likely reflected higher beta-chain transcript abundance. In the raw uncorrected reads, each unique combination of TCR and UMI appeared on average more than ten times. TCR alpha and beta repertoires were quantitatively compared across multiple tumor regions, matched nontumor lung and blood in non-small cell lung cancer. Nonsynonymous mutation counts, determined by whole-exome sequencing of tumor tissue, were related to features of the TCR repertoire. Both alpha and beta chains were TCR-sequenced in samples taken at surgery, namely 220 tumor regions, fewer than 80 matched nontumor lung samples and 56 PBMC samples. Overall results and qualifications from the work: Additional single-cell paired TCR alpha and beta sequencing was considered necessary to confirm, at a functional level, the hypothesis that regional TCRs recognize regional mutations. Ubiquitous expanded tumor TCRs were detected in blood more often at tumor resection than at routine follow-up. Comparisons of baseline and follow-up blood repertoires included only 15 or so patients.

Taken with the paper, the label for time point translates to: blood at routine non-recurrence follow-up after resection. For TCR sequencing, whole RNA was extracted from tumor and nontumor lung tissue, or from cryopreserved PBMC samples, and no cell sorting was done. A patient was chosen for TCR sequencing only when enough RNA was available from at least two tumor regions. V is reduced by 8 bases and J by 1 base, leaving a spacing of 10 bases between them. From cysteine to phenylalanine, the CDR3 is 13 amino acids long. Only the CDR3 region is kept as DNA, spanning 39 bases read in frame from base 1. The germline V gene (reference sequence) gives CDR1 as LNHNV and CDR2 as YYDKDF. This clonotype has only a few counts. It lacks a known antigen. No base quality information exists; no much larger clone differs at one position. The library was built for alpha chains, so this beta chain is an off-target read and its size means little.

The protocol used for the library was 5' RACE. Sequencing was carried out with a NextSeq 500. In the TCR library protocol, a unique molecular identifier was attached to each TCR cDNA molecule so that PCR and sequencing errors could be corrected. For the original study's pipeline: TCR identification, UMI-based error correction and CDR3 extraction were performed with Decombinator tools. Expanded TCRs were defined as those above a frequency of 2 per 1,000, corresponding to the top 1% of the tumor frequency distribution. Renyi diversity was computed with the R vegan package after each repertoire had been subsampled 100 times to 5,000 TCRs. CDR3 similarity networks were constructed using string-kernel similarity of amino acid triplets, with links drawn between CDR3s whose pairwise similarity was above 0.82. TCRdb's own reprocessing of the public reads used fastp at Q25 and MiXCR and kept productive beta chains. Rows matching on CDR3 protein sequence are summarized as one entry with the most common DNA and genes. The V and J calls, along with clone size, are taken from TCRdb and not from the paper's own processing. The sample records around 2,700 distinct CDR3 sequences, 55% of which are singletons. 8.5% to 10% of the sample belongs to the ten largest clones.

This TCR derives from a female donor with early-stage non-small cell lung cancer. Recombination linked TRBV15 to TRBJ2-3, and perhaps TRBD2 as D gene, on 6 matching bases. Sequenced here: PBMCs, sampled at follow-up. The CDR3 protein is CATSERGTDTQYF. At the DNA level, the sequence is TGTGCCACCTCCGAGCGGGGCACAGATACGCAGTATTTT.